The entry that follows covers one TCR beta chain sequence. The data were produced by immunoSEQ multiplex PCR, yet TCRdb's version contains in-frame clones alone and is incomplete. The top ten clones hold 3.5% to 4% of a sample with a few hundred thousand clones, 85% of them seen once. The data originate from a study of blood T cell repertoires in COVID-19. CDR1 is MNHEY and CDR2 is SVGAGI in the germline V gene. The CDR3 sequence is 14 residues long. The ends were cut back, 9 bases at V and 4 bases at J, with 18 bases in the middle. This TCR derives from a woman aged 18-29 years with acute or convalescent COVID-19. This chain joins TRBV6-5 and TRBJ1-1, with TRBD1 as a possible D gene (6 bases). The material sequenced was peripheral blood. CDR3 residues: CASLRGTGITEAFF. The CDR3 region has the DNA TGTGCCAGTTTAAGGGGGACGGGGATCACTGAAGCTTTCTTT.